A single sample gave rise to the 22 T cell receptor beta chains below, sequenced in a study of shared clonotypes between healthy human individuals. Profiling relied on immunoSEQ multiplex PCR, and the TCRdb table lists in-frame clones only, not all of them. This table has about 1.1 million clones, 70% to 80% appearing once. Sequenced input: memory CD4+ T cells from PBMCs. Subset given: CD45RA-negative fraction. These receptors were taken from a man between 18 and 29 years old in good health. Some clones in this sample may be carry-over from other donors' samples.

The chain has TRBV28 and TRBJ1-1, with a tentative D call TRBD1 (6 bases). This CDR3 region has 15 residues. Germline CDR1 MDHEN, CDR2 SYDVKM. V was cut by 2 bases and J by 4 bases, with 14 bases left in between. The CDR3 loop is CASSLGGRMSTEAFF. The CDR3, as DNA: TGTGCCAGCAGTTTAGGGGGCAGAATGAGCACTGAAGCTTTCTTT.

The chain links TRBV2 to TRBJ1-3; 10 bases are shared with TRBD1. The CDR3 sequence is 14 residues long. With V trimmed by 5 bases and J by 8 bases, 6 bases remained unmatched. Germline CDR1 and CDR2: SNHLY and FYNNEI. The CDR3 region has the DNA TGTGCCAGCAGTTTTTCGGACAGGGGGGACACCATATATTTT. Translating gives CASSFSDRGDTIYF.

This clone has a handful of counts. The rearrangement joins TRBV5-4 to TRBJ1-2; TRBD1 agrees at 9 bases. In germline, CDR1 is SGHNT, CDR2 YYREEE (reference sequence). Trimming took 0 bases from V and 0 from J; bases not matched to a gene: 9. This CDR3 is 18 amino acids long. CDR3 sequence: CASSLGGTGSSANYGYTF. The CDR3 region has the DNA TGTGCCAGCAGCTTGGGTGGGACAGGGTCCTCCGCTAACTATGGCTACACCTTC. The entire variable domain, with the rest obtained from reference TRBV5-4 and TRBJ1-2, is as follows: ETGVTQSPTHLIKTRGQQVTLRCSSQSGHNTVSWYQQALGQGPQFIFQYYREEENGRGNFPPRFSGLQFPNYSSELNVNALELDDSALYLCASSLGGTGSSANYGYTFGSGTRLTVV.

Comment on this clone: A much larger clonotype is one base distant, so this may be a read error. This same CDR3 is encoded by further DNA sequences in the sample. V usage is TRBV7-9 and J usage is TRBJ1-1; D is perhaps TRBD1 (6 bases). Looked up from germline, CDR1 is SEHNR and CDR2 is FQNEAQ (reference sequence). The CDR3 contains 14 residues. Trimming shortened V by 4 bases and J by 1 base, and 10 bases separated the two germline ends. The CDR3 here is CASSSGHQNTEAFF. In nucleotides, the CDR3 is TGTGCCAGCAGCTCGGGACACCAGAACACTGAAGCTTTCTTT.

Here the CDR3 reads CSVKNRGPSYSYEQYF. CDR3 bases: TGCAGCGTTAAGAACAGGGGGCCAAGCTACTCCTACGAGCAGTACTTC. The chain employs TRBV29-1 and TRBJ2-7; TRBD1 matches 9 bases. Germline trimming cut 5 bases from V and 0 bases from J; bases unmatched to any gene: 11. This CDR3 comprises 16 residues. Per germline, CDR1 SQVTM and CDR2 ANQGSEA.

This clone was counted many times. Distinct nucleotide sequences in the sample also encode this CDR3. The rearrangement joins TRBV20-1 to TRBJ1-2, with D possibly matching TRBD1 (5 bases). This CDR3 comprises 11 residues. Germline V gene data show CDR1 as DFQATT and CDR2 as SNEGSKA (reference sequence). The V end lost 5 bases, the J end lost 9 bases, and 13 bases lay between the germline ends. The CDR3, as DNA: TGCAGTGCTGAAGGGGAGCGACGCTACACCTTC. It is translated as CSAEGERRYTF.

There are many counts of this clone. The chain combines TRBV10-2 with TRBJ1-2, with 9 bases matching TRBD1. The CDR3 is made up of 12 amino acids. The trim removed 6 bases at V and 7 bases at J, leaving 3 bases unmatched. Germline-derived CDR1 and CDR2 are WSHSY and SAAADI. In DNA, the CDR3 is TGCGCCAGCAGCGAGACAGGGGGTGGCTACACCTTC. Translation: CASSETGGGYTF.

This CDR3 is CASSLDGRRYGYTF. In DNA form, the CDR3 reads TGTGCCAGCAGCTTAGACGGGAGGCGGTATGGCTACACCTTC. V is TRBV7-2 and J is TRBJ1-2, with D hard to call. Per the germline V gene, CDR1 is SGHTA and CDR2 is FQGNSA. The CDR3 loop spans 14 amino acids. V was shortened by 1 base and J by 5 bases, with 11 bases between the two germline ends.

The DNA of the CDR3 is TGTGCCAGCAGAGACAGGGCCTACGAGCAGTACTTC. This sequence encodes CASRDRAYEQYF. The chain recombines TRBV27 with TRBJ2-7; 7 bases fit TRBD1. Germline lookup yields CDR1 MNHEY and CDR2 SMNVEV (reference sequence). The CDR3 runs 12 residues. With 6 bases clipped from V and 2 bases from J, the junction kept 1 base outside the gene matches.

This clone has more than one count but fewer than ten. In DNA, the CDR3 is TGCGCCAGCAGCTTGGAACCGGAAGATACGCAGTATTTT. As protein: CASSLEPEDTQYF. The V and J genes are TRBV5-1 and TRBJ2-3; D gene ambiguous. Germline CDR1 is SGHRS and CDR2 is YFSETQ. The V gene lost 0 bases and the J gene lost 5 bases, with 7 bases spanning the gap. The CDR3 runs 13 residues.

The sample holds one count of this clone. The rearrangement joins TRBV7-3 to TRBJ2-2, with TRBD2 matching over 12 bases. Germline V gene sequence: CDR1 SGHTA, CDR2 FQGTGA. The CDR3 runs to 16 residues. V shed 4 bases, J shed 6 bases, and the junction held 6 bases outside the gene matches. CDR3: CASSSTSGRPPGELFF. The CDR3, as DNA: TGTGCCAGCAGCTCCACTAGCGGGAGGCCCCCCGGGGAGCTGTTTTTT.

The chain couples TRBV7-2 to TRBJ1-2; possibly TRBD1 for D (5 bases). The CDR3 loop spans 17 amino acids. The V end was cut by 0 bases, the J end by 1 base, with 15 bases between. Germline values: CDR1 SGHTA, CDR2 FQGNSA. This CDR3 is CASSLAAGGRGNYGYTF. The CDR3 coding sequence is TGTGCCAGCAGCTTAGCGGCGGGGGGACGGGGTAACTATGGCTACACCTTC.

The V and J genes are TRBV7-2 and TRBJ2-2, with D possibly being TRBD1 (6 bases). CDR1 and CDR2 from the germline V gene are SGHTA and FQGNSA. Between the trimmed V and J ends, which lost 5 bases and 7 bases, there was a span of 8 bases. The CDR3 has 12 amino acids. CDR3 nucleotide sequence: TGTGCCAGCAGCGCAGGGGTCGGGGAGCTGTTTTTT. This translates into CASSAGVGELFF. Drawing the rest from reference TRBV7-2 and TRBJ2-2, the complete variable domain is GAGVSQSPSNKVTEKGKDVELRCDPISGHTALYWYRQSLGQGLEFLIYFQGNSAPDKSGLPSDRFSAERTGGSVSTLTIQRTQQEDSAVYLCASSAGVGELFFGEGSRLTVL.

This clone came up a few times. The rearrangement joins TRBV14 to TRBJ1-4, with D unclear. Trimming left V 2 bases short and J 8 bases short, with 18 bases between. This CDR3 comprises 16 residues. Per germline, CDR1 SGHDN and CDR2 FVKESK. DNA for the CDR3: TGTGCCAGCAGCCAAACCAGACCCGGATTCGGGGAAAAACTGTTTTTT. This codes for CASSQTRPGFGEKLFF.

The V call is TRBV27, the J call TRBJ2-1; 8 bases line up with TRBD2. Germline V lookup: CDR1 MNHEY, CDR2 SMNVEV (reference sequence). J gave up 5 bases and V 3 bases, and 3 bases lay outside the gene matches. The CDR3 has 14 residues. This CDR3 is CASSFGGGHNEQFF. The CDR3 region has the DNA TGTGCCAGCAGTTTCGGGGGGGGGCACAATGAGCAGTTCTTC.

J is TRBJ2-7 and V is TRBV4-1; TRBD2 aligns across 14 bases. This CDR3 is built from 18 residues. Trimming took 4 bases from V and 3 from J; bases not matched to a gene: 11. CDR1 and CDR2 from the germline V gene are MGHRA and YSYEKL. The CDR3 is CASSPSAWGLAGDYEQYF. In DNA form, the CDR3 reads TGCGCCAGCAGCCCATCGGCTTGGGGACTAGCGGGAGACTACGAGCAGTACTTC.

The chain has TRBV28 and TRBJ1-1, with no clear D. CDR1 is MDHEN and CDR2 is SYDVKM in the germline V gene. Trimming took 6 bases from V and 11 from J, leaving 19 bases between them. The CDR3 contains 13 residues. CDR3 sequence reads: CASRPNGQPLAFF. DNA for the CDR3: TGTGCCAGCAGACCAAATGGGCAACCCCTCGCTTTCTTT.

The rearrangement joins TRBV4-2 to TRBJ2-4, with 8 nucleotides matching TRBD2. CDR3 length: 18 residues. Trimming took 1 base from V and 4 from J; bases not matched to a gene: 12. Per the germline V gene, CDR1 is LGHNA and CDR2 is YNFKEQ. The CDR3 sequence is CASSQARFSSGLKNIQYF. CDR3 DNA sequence: TGTGCCAGCAGCCAAGCGCGCTTCTCTAGCGGGCTAAAAAACATTCAGTACTTC.

The V gene is TRBV28, the J gene TRBJ2-6; D gene unclear. Deletions cut 2 bases from V and 0 bases from J, with 11 bases between. There are 17 residues in the CDR3. CDR1 is MDHEN, CDR2 SYDVKM, per germline. CDR3 protein: CASSLAGWSSGANVLTF. The CDR3 DNA is TGTGCCAGCAGTTTAGCCGGCTGGAGCTCTGGGGCCAACGTCCTGACTTTC. Full variable domain (outside the CDR3, taken from reference TRBV28 and TRBJ2-6): DVKVTQSSRYLVKRTGEKVFLECVQDMDHENMFWYRQDPGLGLRLIYFSYDVKMKEKGDIPEGYSVSREKKERFSLILESASTNQTSMYLCASSLAGWSSGANVLTFGAGSRLTVL.

This clone was observed a few times. The chain uses TRBV2 and TRBJ2-1; D possibly uses TRBD1 or TRBD2 (6 bases each). V shed 5 bases and J shed 6 bases, with 17 bases lying between them. The germline CDR1 and CDR2 sequences are SNHLY and FYNNEI. This CDR3 is 15 amino acids long. CDR3 DNA sequence: TGTGCCAGCAGTCAGGGACATCTCGGGGGCAATGAGCAGTTCTTC. Translated: CASSQGHLGGNEQFF.

The chain couples TRBV29-1 to TRBJ2-3, with D possibly being TRBD2 (5 bases). The germline V and J ends were trimmed by 7 bases and 6 bases, with 11 bases remaining between them. This CDR3 has 11 residues. Germline V gives CDR1 SQVTM, CDR2 ANQGSEA. The CDR3 DNA follows: TGCAGCGCCGGGTCGGGGGATACGCAGTATTTT. Translated, it gives CSAGSGDTQYF.

This clone was observed a handful of times. The genes are TRBV5-6 and TRBJ2-3; 11 nucleotides line up with TRBD1. Germline loops: CDR1 SGHDT, CDR2 YYEEEE. The CDR3 loop spans 18 amino acids. J was trimmed by 4 bases and V by 3 bases; bases with no gene match: 13. As DNA, the CDR3 is TGTGCCAGCAGCTGGCGGACAGGGGGCGGGCGGCCCCCAGATACGCAGTATTTT. It translates to CASSWRTGGGRPPDTQYF.